Below are 6 T cell receptor beta chains sequenced from a single sample in a study of T-cell reconstitution after alpha-beta-depleted transplantation in children. Preparation of the TCRbeta library was carried out with unique molecular identifiers. TCRdb fed the PCR reads into MiXCR, producing one record per CDR3 protein. The sample holds approximately 250,000 distinct CDR3 sequences, 9.7% seen once. Here the sequenced sample was PBMCs from the stem cell graft donor, taken from the stem cell graft. The receptors originated from a human donor who donated a stem cell graft to a child with SCID.

The chain joins TRBV18 to TRBJ2-2; TRBD1 agrees at 9 bases. In germline, CDR1 is KGHSH, CDR2 LQKENI. The CDR3 runs 16 residues. J lost 3 bases, V lost 2 bases, and 4 bases had no gene match. The CDR3 is CASSPVTGGHTGELFF. CDR3 coding DNA: TGTGCCAGCTCACCAGTCACAGGGGGCCACACCGGGGAGCTGTTTTTT.

This clonotype was seen at least ten times. V usage is TRBV12-3 or TRBV12-4 and J usage is TRBJ2-5; D gene ambiguous. The V gene lost 5 bases and the J gene lost 1 base, with 5 bases spanning the gap. The CDR3 covers 12 residues. CDR3 sequence: CASSPPQETQYF. CDR3 nucleotide sequence: TGTGCCAGCAGTCCCCCCCAAGAGACCCAGTACTTC.

This clonotype showed up many times. The chain links TRBV10-3 to TRBJ2-1; 9 bases are a match to TRBD1. Germline V lookup: CDR1 ENHRY, CDR2 SYGVKD. V shed 4 bases, J shed 3 bases, and the junction held 7 bases outside the gene matches. The CDR3 totals 16 residues. CDR3 coding DNA: TGTGCCATCAGTGGTCGACCGGGACAGGGCTACAATGAGCAGTTCTTC. Translation: CAISGRPGQGYNEQFF.

V is TRBV5-1 and J is TRBJ1-1; weak D call: TRBD1 (6 bases). CDR1 and CDR2 from the germline V gene are SGHRS and YFSETQ. V was cut by 0 bases and J by 6 bases, with 9 bases left in between. The CDR3 runs to 13 residues. In nucleotides, the CDR3 is TGCGCCAGCAGCTTGGTGGCAGGGGCTGAAGCTTTCTTT. Its translation is CASSLVAGAEAFF.

This clonotype appeared many times. The chain employs TRBV12-3 or TRBV12-4 and TRBJ2-1; 10 bases are shared with TRBD1. There are 16 residues in the CDR3. V gave up 5 bases and J gave up 1 base; unmatched junction bases: 5. CDR3 loop: CASSPGQGGSYNEQFF. The CDR3 DNA reads TGTGCCAGCAGTCCCGGACAGGGGGGATCCTACAATGAGCAGTTCTTC.

This clonotype qualifies as medium-sized. The chain uses TRBV11-2 and TRBJ2-7, with D perhaps matching TRBD1 or TRBD2 (5 bases each). Trimming shortened V by 3 bases and J by 2 bases, and 11 bases separated the two germline ends. CDR1 and CDR2 from the germline V gene are SGHAT and FQNNGV. The CDR3 totals 14 residues. CDR3 DNA: TGTGCCAGCAGCTTCGGGGCAGCGACCTACGAGCAGTACTTC. Translating gives CASSFGAATYEQYF.